This passage covers 19 T cell receptor beta chains from one sample sequenced in a study of CD8 T cells in ankylosing spondylitis. MiXCR, run by TCRdb on the 5' RACE reads, gives a single entry per CDR3 protein. The repertoire includes more than 100,000 distinct CDR3 sequences, about an eighth of them detected once, and about 4% sits in the top ten. The sequencing sample was made of blood, either unsorted or a sorted T cell fraction (not recorded which). These TCRs come from a female donor with ankylosing spondylitis or in good health (not recorded which).

At least ten counts were recorded for this clonotype. The V gene is TRBV10-3, the J gene TRBJ1-5, with D uncertain. The ends were cut back, 5 bases at V and 5 bases at J, with 16 bases in the middle. The germline gives CDR1 ENHRY, CDR2 SYGVKD. This CDR3 is 15 amino acids long. CDR3: CAISSAGQRDQPQHF. DNA of the CDR3: TGTGCCATCAGTTCCGCGGGCCAGAGGGATCAGCCCCAGCATTTT.

The gene calls are TRBV24-1 and TRBJ1-1; D is unclear. Trimming took off 12 bases at V and 6 bases at J, with 16 bases between the two ends. Per the germline V gene, CDR1 is KGHDR and CDR2 is SFDVKD. The CDR3 totals 12 residues. CDR3 residues: CAQVPGDPEAFF. CDR3 bases: TGTGCCCAAGTGCCCGGGGATCCTGAAGCTTTCTTT.

This clonotype was seen ten or more times. The chain recombines TRBV20-1 with TRBJ2-7, with unresolved D. The CDR3 consists of 11 residues. V shed 6 bases and J shed 5 bases, with 11 bases lying between them. From germline, CDR1 is DFQATT and CDR2 SNEGSKA (reference sequence). The DNA of the CDR3 is TGCAGTGCGGTCGATTGGGACGAGCAGTACTTC. Its translation: CSAVDWDEQYF.

This clonotype was found many times. This chain connects TRBV27 to TRBJ2-2; 8 nucleotides agree with TRBD2. Germline V gene data show CDR1 as MNHEY and CDR2 as SMNVEV (reference sequence). The CDR3 runs to 14 residues. Trimming took 6 bases from V and 5 from J; bases not matched to a gene: 5. CDR3 nucleotide sequence: TGTGCCAGCAGAGCGGGAGTCGGAACCGGGGAGCTGTTTTTT. Its translation is CASRAGVGTGELFF.

This clonotype was seen many times. The chain combines TRBV19 with TRBJ2-1, with 9 positions matching TRBD1. Germline V gene data show CDR1 as LNHDA and CDR2 as SQIVND (reference sequence). The CDR3 is made up of 15 amino acids. Trimming at V came to 5 bases and at J to 4 bases, leaving 6 bases not matched to a gene. This CDR3 is CASSSTGGLYNEQFF. Written as DNA, the CDR3 is TGTGCCAGTAGTTCGACAGGGGGGCTTTACAATGAGCAGTTCTTC.

This chain uses TRBV6-5 with TRBJ1-1; no definite D call. Deletions cut 7 bases from V and 3 bases from J, with 18 bases between. The CDR3 has 15 residues. Germline V CDR1 and CDR2: MNHEY, SVGAGI. The DNA of the CDR3 is TGTGCCAGCAATTGGACTCCGATAGGAGACACTGAAGCTTTCTTT. This codes for CASNWTPIGDTEAFF.

At least ten counts were recorded for this clonotype. DNA of the CDR3: TGCGCCAGCAGCTTCTCAAGCGGGAGTAGTACCGTAAACATTCAGTACTTC. This codes for CASSFSSGSSTVNIQYF. V gene TRBV4-1 combines with J gene TRBJ2-4, with 8 positions matching TRBD2. V trimming: 5 bases; J trimming: 6 bases; junction bases outside the gene matches: 15. Germline CDR1 reads MGHRA; CDR2 reads YSYEKL. This CDR3 spans 17 amino acids.

This clonotype was counted many times. The genes are TRBV6-2 or TRBV6-3 and TRBJ1-4; D is possibly TRBD1 (5 bases). Germline-derived CDR1 and CDR2 are MNHEY and SVGEGT. Trimming removed 8 bases at V and 3 bases at J, with 16 bases between. The CDR3 is 15 residues long. The CDR3 sequence is CASGLTRGPNEKLFF. The CDR3 region has the DNA TGTGCCAGCGGACTGACCCGGGGCCCTAATGAAAAACTGTTTTTT.

This clonotype was detected many times. The CDR3 loop reads CATTKGTVINTGELFF. Written as DNA, the CDR3 is TGCGCCACAACTAAGGGGACAGTGATTAACACCGGGGAGCTGTTTTTT. This chain connects TRBV10-2 to TRBJ2-2, with 7 bases identical to TRBD1. The V segment lost 10 bases and the J segment 2 bases; nucleotides outside the gene matches: 13. This CDR3 is 16 amino acids long. Per germline, CDR1 WSHSY and CDR2 SAAADI.

The V call is TRBV7-2, the J call TRBJ2-3; D is uncertain. Germline CDR1 reads SGHTA; CDR2 reads FQGNSA. This CDR3 spans 16 amino acids. Trimming cost V 1 base and J 3 bases, with 14 bases left between them. The CDR3 sequence: CASSLGARVATDTQYF. The DNA of the CDR3 is TGTGCCAGCAGCTTAGGGGCCCGGGTAGCAACAGATACGCAGTATTTT. The entire variable domain, with the rest obtained from reference TRBV7-2 and TRBJ2-3, is as follows: GAGVSQSPSNKVTEKGKDVELRCDPISGHTALYWYRQSLGQGLEFLIYFQGNSAPDKSGLPSDRFSAERTGGSVSTLTIQRTQQEDSAVYLCASSLGARVATDTQYFGPGTRLTVL.

This clonotype was seen repeatedly, ten times or more. The chain has TRBV12-3 or TRBV12-4 and TRBJ2-3; TRBD2 aligns across 11 bases. V lost 4 bases, J lost 3 bases, and 15 bases stayed unmatched. The CDR3 contains 19 residues. The DNA for the CDR3 is TGTGCCAGCAGTTCCCGCTCGACTAGCGGGAACATTGGGACAGATACGCAGTATTTT. Its translation: CASSSRSTSGNIGTDTQYF.

This clonotype was recorded at least ten times. As DNA, the CDR3 is TGTGCCAGCAGCTTTGGGGGACAGGGTGGCAATGAGCAGTTCTTC. It encodes CASSFGGQGGNEQFF. This sequence joins TRBV7-9 and TRBJ2-1; 9 bases fit TRBD1. The CDR3 spans 15 residues. CDR1 SEHNR and CDR2 FQNEAQ come from the germline V gene (reference sequence). V lost 3 bases to trimming and J lost 6 bases; unmatched junction nucleotides: 6.

Many counts were recorded for this clonotype. The chain has TRBV10-3 and TRBJ2-1; D gene ambiguous. Germline V lookup: CDR1 ENHRY, CDR2 SYGVKD. The V end was cut by 8 bases, the J end by 7 bases, with 12 bases between. The CDR3 covers 12 residues. As DNA, the CDR3 is TGTGCCATCGAGAACGAAAATAATGAGCAGTTCTTC. It codes for CAIENENNEQFF.

This clonotype was picked up many times. V usage is TRBV28 and J usage is TRBJ1-2, with a tentative D call TRBD1 (5 bases). There are 14 residues in the CDR3. CDR1 is MDHEN, CDR2 SYDVKM, per germline. V was cut by 7 bases and J by 4 bases, with 16 bases left in between. The CDR3 nucleotides are TGTGCCAGCACACCAGGGCTTCTTCTCTATGGCTACACCTTC. Protein: CASTPGLLLYGYTF.

In its sample, this clonotype was seen many times. This rearrangement joins TRBV29-1 to TRBJ2-7; the D call may be TRBD1 or TRBD2 (5 bases each). The CDR3 spans 15 residues. Looked up from germline, CDR1 is SQVTM and CDR2 is ANQGSEA. V lost 1 base and J lost 3, with 16 bases in between. The CDR3 is CSVEAGWSAGYEQYF. The CDR3 DNA sequence: TGCAGCGTTGAAGCAGGGTGGTCGGCGGGCTACGAGCAGTACTTC.

The rearrangement joins TRBV11-3 to TRBJ1-1; 7 bases match TRBD1. With 5 bases clipped from V and 6 bases from J, the junction kept 12 bases outside the gene matches. The germline gives CDR1 SGHNT, CDR2 YENEEA. The CDR3 covers 15 residues. The CDR3 reads CASSRGGTDVPEAFF. The CDR3 DNA reads TGTGCCAGCAGCCGCGGCGGGACAGACGTACCTGAAGCTTTCTTT. The whole variable domain, remainder taken from reference TRBV11-3 and TRBJ1-1, is EAGVVQSPRYKIIEKKQPVAFWCNPISGHNTLYWYLQNLGQGPELLIRYENEEAVDDSQLPKDRFSAERLKGVDSTLKIQPAELGDSAVYLCASSRGGTDVPEAFFGQGTRLTVV.

This clonotype was picked up many times. This rearrangement joins TRBV5-1 to TRBJ2-7; TRBD1 matches at 7 bases. Per the germline V gene, CDR1 is SGHRS and CDR2 is YFSETQ. V shed 4 bases, J shed 0 bases, and the junction held 10 bases outside the gene matches. This CDR3 has 16 amino acids. This chain's CDR3 is CASSTLGQPSSYEQYF. In DNA form, the CDR3 reads TGCGCCAGCAGCACCCTGGGACAGCCCAGCTCCTACGAGCAGTACTTC. Together with reference TRBV5-1 and TRBJ2-7, the CDR3 gives the full variable domain: KAGVTQTPRYLIKTRGQQVTLSCSPISGHRSVSWYQQTPGQGLQFLFEYFSETQRNKGNFPGRFSGRQFSNSRSEMNVSTLELGDSALYLCASSTLGQPSSYEQYFGPGTRLTVT.

This clonotype was observed many times. The chain links TRBV25-1 to TRBJ2-1; D is tentatively TRBD1 or TRBD2 (5 bases each). Trimming left V 6 bases short and J 3 bases short, with 15 bases between. The CDR3 is 15 amino acids. Germline CDR1 reads MGHDK; CDR2 reads SYGVNS. In DNA form, the CDR3 reads TGTGCCAGCAGAAACCCGGGGACCCACTACAATGAGCAGTTCTTC. Translated: CASRNPGTHYNEQFF.

In its sample, this clonotype was seen many times. The CDR3 protein is CSILERGGLSEQFF. In DNA, the CDR3 is TGCAGCATCCTGGAGCGGGGGGGACTCAGTGAGCAGTTCTTC. The gene calls are TRBV29-1 and TRBJ2-1, with 10 positions matching TRBD2. V trimming: 8 bases; J trimming: 9 bases; junction bases outside the gene matches: 13. Per germline, CDR1 SQVTM and CDR2 ANQGSEA. The CDR3 is 14 residues long.